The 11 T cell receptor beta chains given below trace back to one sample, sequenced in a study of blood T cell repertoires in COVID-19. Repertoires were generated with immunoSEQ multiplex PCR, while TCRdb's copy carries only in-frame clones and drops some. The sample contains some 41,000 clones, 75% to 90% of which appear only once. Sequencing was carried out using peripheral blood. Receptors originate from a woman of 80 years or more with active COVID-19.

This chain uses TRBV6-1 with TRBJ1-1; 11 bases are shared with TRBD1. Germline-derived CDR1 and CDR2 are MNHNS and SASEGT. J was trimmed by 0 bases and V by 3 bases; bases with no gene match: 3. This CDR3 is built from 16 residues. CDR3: CASSDTGQGVNTEAFF. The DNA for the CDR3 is TGTGCCAGCAGTGATACGGGACAGGGGGTGAACACTGAAGCTTTCTTT.

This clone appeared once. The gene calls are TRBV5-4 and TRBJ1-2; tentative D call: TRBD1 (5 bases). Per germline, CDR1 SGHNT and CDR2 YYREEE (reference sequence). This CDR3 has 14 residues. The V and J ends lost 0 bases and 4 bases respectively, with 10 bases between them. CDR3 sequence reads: CASSLEGRAYGYTF. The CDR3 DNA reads TGTGCCAGCAGCTTGGAGGGGCGTGCCTATGGCTACACCTTC. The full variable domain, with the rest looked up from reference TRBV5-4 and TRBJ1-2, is ETGVTQSPTHLIKTRGQQVTLRCSSQSGHNTVSWYQQALGQGPQFIFQYYREEENGRGNFPPRFSGLQFPNYSSELNVNALELDDSALYLCASSLEGRAYGYTFGSGTRLTVV.

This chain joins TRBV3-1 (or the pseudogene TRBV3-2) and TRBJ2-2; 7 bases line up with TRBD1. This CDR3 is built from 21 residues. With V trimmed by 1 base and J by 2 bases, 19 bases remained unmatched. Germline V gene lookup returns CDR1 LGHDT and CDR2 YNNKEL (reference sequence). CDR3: CASSQATLGTAITTNTGELFF. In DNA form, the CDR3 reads TGTGCCAGCAGCCAAGCGACCCTCGGGACAGCTATAACCACCAACACCGGGGAGCTGTTTTTT.

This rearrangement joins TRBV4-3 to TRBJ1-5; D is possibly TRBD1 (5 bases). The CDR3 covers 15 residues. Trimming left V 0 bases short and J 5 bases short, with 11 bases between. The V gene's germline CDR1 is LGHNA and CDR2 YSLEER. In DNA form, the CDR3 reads TGCGCCAGCAGCCAAGACCGACAGCCCTATCAGCCCCAGCATTTT. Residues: CASSQDRQPYQPQHF.

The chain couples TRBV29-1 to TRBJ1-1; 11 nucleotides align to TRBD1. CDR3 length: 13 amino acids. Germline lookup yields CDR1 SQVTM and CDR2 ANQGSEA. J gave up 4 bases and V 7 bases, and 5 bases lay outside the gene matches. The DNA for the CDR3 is TGCAGCGGCCGGGGACAGGGGGGCACTGAAGCTTTCTTT. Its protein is CSGRGQGGTEAFF.

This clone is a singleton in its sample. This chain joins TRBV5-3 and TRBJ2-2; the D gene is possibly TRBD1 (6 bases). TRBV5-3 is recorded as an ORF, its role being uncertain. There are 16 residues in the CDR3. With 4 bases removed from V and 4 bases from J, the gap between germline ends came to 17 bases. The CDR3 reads CARSREQGKPTGELFF. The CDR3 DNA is TGTGCCAGAAGCCGAGAACAGGGAAAACCCACCGGGGAGCTGTTTTTT.

CDR3 DNA sequence: TGTGCCAGCAGCCATTTTACGAGTCAAGAGACCCAGTACTTC. Amino acid sequence: CASSHFTSQETQYF. The chain joins TRBV7-9 to TRBJ2-5; D remains ambiguous. Trimming left V 5 bases short and J 2 bases short, with 12 bases between. CDR1 and CDR2 (germline): SEHNR, FQNEAQ (reference sequence). The CDR3 loop spans 14 amino acids.

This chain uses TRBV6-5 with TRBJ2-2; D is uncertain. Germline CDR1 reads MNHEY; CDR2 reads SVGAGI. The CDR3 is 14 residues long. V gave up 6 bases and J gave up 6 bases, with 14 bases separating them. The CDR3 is CASRTPVSAGELFF. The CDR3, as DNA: TGTGCCAGCAGGACTCCCGTATCGGCCGGGGAGCTGTTTTTT.

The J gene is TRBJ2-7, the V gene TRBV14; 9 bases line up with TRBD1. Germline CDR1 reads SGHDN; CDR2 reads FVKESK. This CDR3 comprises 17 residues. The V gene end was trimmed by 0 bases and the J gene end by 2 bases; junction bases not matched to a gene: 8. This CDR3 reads CASSQETRDREPYEQYF. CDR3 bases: TGTGCCAGCAGCCAAGAAACCCGGGACAGGGAACCCTACGAGCAGTACTTC. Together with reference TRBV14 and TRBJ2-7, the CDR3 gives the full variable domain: EAGVTQFPSHSVIEKGQTVTLRCDPISGHDNLYWYRRVMGKEIKFLLHFVKESKQDESGMPNNRFLAERTGGTYSTLKVQPAELEDSGVYFCASSQETRDREPYEQYFGPGTRLTVT.

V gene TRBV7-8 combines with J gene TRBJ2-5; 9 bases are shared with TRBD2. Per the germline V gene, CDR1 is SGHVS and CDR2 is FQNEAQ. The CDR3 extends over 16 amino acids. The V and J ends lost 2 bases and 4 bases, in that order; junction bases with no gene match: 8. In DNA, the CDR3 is TGTGCCAGCAGCTTAAGGGGCGGGGGGGCTGGAGAGACCCAGTACTTC. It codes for CASSLRGGGAGETQYF.

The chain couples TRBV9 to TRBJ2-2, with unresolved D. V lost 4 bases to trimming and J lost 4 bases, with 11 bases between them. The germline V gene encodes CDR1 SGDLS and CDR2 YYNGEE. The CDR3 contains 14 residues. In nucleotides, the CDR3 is TGTGCCAGCAGCACTTACGGGTTCACCGGGGAGCTGTTTTTT. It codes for CASSTYGFTGELFF.